This T cell receptor beta chain appears in the sequencing data of a study of CD8+ T cells in alopecia areata. As the sequencing template, cDNA was produced by extracting RNA and reverse transcribing it. Profiling relied on immunoSEQ multiplex PCR, and the TCRdb table lists in-frame clones only, not all of them. This table holds some 150,000 clones, roughly four fifths found once. In the case of this clone: This sample includes further DNA sequences coding for the same CDR3.

Trimming took 2 bases from V and 2 from J; bases not matched to a gene: 3. CDR1 is MGHRA, CDR2 YSYEKL, per germline. The CDR3 is 15 residues long. The sample's treatment: oral pan-JAK inhibitor, 5-10 mg twice daily. The chain links TRBV4-1 to TRBJ2-7; 10 bases are shared with TRBD1. Sequencing used CD8+ T cells sorted from blood, obtained at week 4, from a patient treated with tofacitinib. The source of this sequence is a human donor with alopecia areata. CDR3 nucleotides: TGCGCCAGCAGCCAATCCGGGACAGGGGCCTACGAGCAGTACTTC. This codes for CASSQSGTGAYEQYF.